This T cell receptor (beta chain) was identified in a study of blood T cells in healthy people across ages. General study results and limits: Without sorted subsets, naive and antigen-experienced compartments could not be conclusively compared.

Remarks on this clonotype: Its antigen is currently unknown.

A J-beta primer mix and a sample-barcoded 5' primer were used in a second PCR of about 7 to 12 cycles. There were at least 3 million CDR3-containing paired-end reads obtained from each sample. TCRdb reprocessed the 5' RACE reads with MiXCR, giving one entry per CDR3 protein. The sample yields 790,000 or so distinct CDR3 sequences, around 45% seen once. The length of the CDR3 is 14 residues. V lost 1 base, J lost 5 bases, and 11 bases lay in between. Germline V lookup: CDR1 LGHNA, CDR2 YSLEER. Specimen: blood. This TCR was recovered from an elderly man in good health. The chain is built from TRBV4-3 and TRBJ1-1; D is possibly TRBD1 (5 bases). Here the CDR3 DNA reads TGCGCCAGCAGCCAAGGTCGGGGGATGACTGAAGCTTTCTTT. This codes for CASSQGRGMTEAFF.